This T cell receptor (beta chain) appears in the sequencing data of a study of T cells after yellow fever vaccination. Study-wide context: For low cell numbers, libraries were made with SMART-Seq v4 Ultra Low Input.

Findings and limits, study-wide: Few clonotypes appeared in both CD4 and CD8 compartments. When the response was secondary, it was weaker but reached its peak faster, day 5 versus 15.

This clonotype was found a few times. Antigen specificity is unknown. TCRdb used MiXCR to reprocess the 5' RACE reads, holding one entry per CDR3 protein. The sample has 500,000 to 650,000 distinct CDR3 sequences, about 17% seen once. This specimen consisted of PBMCs, obtained 5 to 6 days after the first yellow fever vaccination. This TCR was recovered from a young man who received the YFV17D yellow fever vaccine.

The CDR3 region has the DNA TGTGCCAGCAGCCGGGGGACTATCACTTACAATGAGCAGTTCTTC. Amino acid sequence: CASSRGTITYNEQFF. This sequence joins TRBV7-8 and TRBJ2-1; 7 nucleotides line up with TRBD2. There are 15 residues in the CDR3. CDR1 SGHVS and CDR2 FQNEAQ come from the germline V gene. The V segment lost 5 bases and the J segment 4 bases; nucleotides outside the gene matches: 8. The full variable domain, rest sourced from reference TRBV7-8 and TRBJ2-1, is GAGVSQSPRYKVAKRGQDVALRCDPISGHVSLFWYQQALGQGPEFLTYFQNEAQLDKSGLPSDRFFAERPEGSVSTLKIQRTQQEDSAVYLCASSRGTITYNEQFFGPGTRLTVL.